What follows are 24 T cell receptor beta chains derived from one specimen sequenced in a study of beta chain features in type 1 diabetes. Study-level results: Among all four CD4+ subsets, Type 1 diabetes patients had TCRB CDR3s that were moderately but significantly shorter.

Expressed TCRB transcripts were sequenced because the entire RNA isolate underwent reverse transcription. Method: immunoSEQ multiplex PCR; TCRdb's copy keeps in-frame clones and lacks some. Here the sample spans roughly 220,000 clones, around 15% being singletons. No antigen has been identified for these receptors. The sequenced sample consisted of naive CD4+ T cells from blood. These receptors were taken from a man between 25 and 39 years old with type 1 diabetes.

This clone came up a few times. The chain combines TRBV19 with TRBJ1-2; TRBD1 agrees at 9 bases. The CDR3 consists of 15 residues. The V and J ends lost 3 bases and 5 bases, in that order; junction bases with no gene match: 7. Germline loops: CDR1 LNHDA, CDR2 SQIVND (reference sequence). The CDR3 sequence is CASSISGQGYYGYTF. In DNA, the CDR3 is TGTGCCAGTAGTATCTCCGGACAGGGGTATTATGGCTACACCTTC.

Only a few counts were recorded for this clone. CDR3 protein: CSVESVFDEQFF. The CDR3 bases are TGCAGCGTTGAGTCTGTGTTCGATGAGCAGTTCTTC. This sequence joins TRBV29-1 and TRBJ2-1; D is uncertain. Trimming left V 3 bases short and J 8 bases short, with 11 bases between. The germline gives CDR1 SQVTM, CDR2 ANQGSEA. This CDR3 comprises 12 residues.

The sample holds a few counts of this clone. The chain employs TRBV29-1 and TRBJ1-4; the D is unclear. Trimming stripped 5 bases from V and 0 bases from J, with 7 bases between. The CDR3 is 13 residues long. Germline loops: CDR1 SQVTM, CDR2 ANQGSEA. The CDR3 region has the DNA TGCAGCGTTAGTCCAGCAACTAATGAAAAACTGTTTTTT. Translating gives CSVSPATNEKLFF.

The CDR3 region is CASSYLAMWNTEAFF. The CDR3 nucleotides read TGTGCCAGCAGTTATCTGGCAATGTGGAACACTGAAGCTTTCTTT. The V gene is TRBV6-5, the J gene TRBJ1-1; D is ambiguous. CDR3 length equals 15 residues. The germline V gene encodes CDR1 MNHEY and CDR2 SVGAGI. V lost 3 bases to trimming and J lost 1 base, with 12 bases between them.

Only a few counts were recorded for this clone. V usage is TRBV7-7 and J usage is TRBJ2-5, with D perhaps TRBD1 or TRBD2 (5 bases each). The germline CDR1 and CDR2 sequences are SSHAT and FNYEAQ (reference sequence). The CDR3 is 13 residues long. CDR3 bases: TGTGCTACCCCACAGAGGGGTGGTGAGACCCAGTACTTC. As protein: CATPQRGGETQYF.

A few counts support this clone. The chain links TRBV18 to TRBJ2-5; D ambiguous. The germline V gene has CDR1 KGHSH and CDR2 LQKENI. The CDR3 loop spans 17 amino acids. V lost 2 bases, J lost 2 bases, and 18 bases lay in between. The CDR3 sequence is CASSPSMGRSIQETQYF. The CDR3 coding sequence is TGTGCCAGCTCACCATCTATGGGCAGGAGTATTCAAGAGACCCAGTACTTC.

The sample holds a few counts of this clone. The chain combines TRBV5-4 with TRBJ2-4; weak D call: TRBD2 (6 bases). CDR1 and CDR2 (germline): SGHNT, YYREEE (reference sequence). The V and J ends lost 0 bases and 6 bases respectively, with 10 bases between them. The CDR3 totals 14 residues. The DNA for the CDR3 is TGTGCCAGCAGCTTGGCCGGGAGAGGAAACATTCAGTACTTC. Its translation is CASSLAGRGNIQYF.

The J gene is TRBJ2-5, the V gene TRBV9; D might be TRBD1 (6 bases). The germline CDR1 and CDR2 sequences are SGDLS and YYNGEE. Trimming took off 1 base at V and 5 bases at J, with 12 bases between the two ends. There are 14 residues in the CDR3. The CDR3 DNA sequence: TGTGCCAGCAGCGTAACCCCAGGGGCTGAGACCCAGTACTTC. Protein product: CASSVTPGAETQYF.

The gene calls are TRBV10-3 and TRBJ2-7; 10 bases agree with TRBD2. Germline-derived CDR1 and CDR2 are ENHRY and SYGVKD. V lost 3 bases, J lost 6 bases, and 14 bases stayed unmatched. This CDR3 contains 17 residues. CDR3: CAISDGNSGRGLVEQYF. The CDR3 bases are TGTGCCATCAGTGATGGGAACAGCGGGAGGGGTCTCGTCGAGCAGTACTTC.

The rearrangement uses TRBV5-1 and TRBJ1-2, with D perhaps TRBD1 (5 bases). V was pared by 4 bases and J by 2 bases, with 9 bases between. Germline-derived CDR1 and CDR2 are SGHRS and YFSETQ. The CDR3 contains 13 residues. CDR3 in DNA: TGCGCCAGCAGCCCTGACAGCAACTATGGCTACACCTTC. Translating it yields CASSPDSNYGYTF.

This clone occurred a few times. The chain joins TRBV29-1 to TRBJ1-4; no clear D. Trimming removed 6 bases at V and 3 bases at J, with 11 bases between. This CDR3 is built from 13 residues. The germline V gene has CDR1 SQVTM and CDR2 ANQGSEA. The CDR3: CSVVAGPNEKLFF. CDR3 nucleotides: TGCAGCGTCGTGGCGGGCCCTAATGAAAAACTGTTTTTT.

The chain uses TRBV4-1 and TRBJ2-2, with unresolved D. Germline values: CDR1 MGHRA, CDR2 YSYEKL. This CDR3 is built from 15 residues. The ends were cut back, 1 base at V and 6 bases at J, with 12 bases in the middle. The CDR3 DNA reads as TGCGCCAGCAGCCAAGTGGTTTGGGCTTCCGGGGAGCTGTTTTTT. It is translated as CASSQVVWASGELFF.

This clone has a handful of counts. This chain links TRBV14 with TRBJ2-1; 7 bases are shared with TRBD2. CDR1 is SGHDN, CDR2 FVKESK, per germline. CDR3 length equals 13 residues. Trimming took 1 base from V and 15 from J; bases not matched to a gene: 9. The CDR3: CASSQAGGVVPFF. As DNA, the CDR3 is TGTGCCAGCAGCCAAGCGGGGGGTGTAGTCCCGTTCTTC.

J is TRBJ2-3 and V is TRBV29-1, with 9 positions matching TRBD2. Trimming took 7 bases from V and 0 from J; bases not matched to a gene: 5. The V gene's germline CDR1 is SQVTM and CDR2 ANQGSEA. This CDR3 has 14 residues. The CDR3 here is CSAKTSGSTDTQYF. The CDR3 DNA reads TGCAGCGCCAAAACTAGCGGGAGCACAGATACGCAGTATTTT.

This clone has just a few counts. The rearrangement uses TRBV2 and TRBJ2-3; the D call may be TRBD1 or TRBD2 (5 bases each). Germline CDR1 SNHLY, CDR2 FYNNEI. The CDR3 is made up of 13 amino acids. V lost 6 bases and J 1 base, leaving 8 bases between the germline ends. The CDR3 loop reads CASRRDRTDTQYF. DNA for the CDR3: TGTGCCAGCAGGAGGGACCGCACAGATACGCAGTATTTT.

The chain employs TRBV6-1 and TRBJ2-1; weak D call: TRBD2 (6 bases). This CDR3 is 12 amino acids long. Trimming shortened V by 4 bases and J by 13 bases, and 14 bases separated the two germline ends. Germline values: CDR1 MNHNS, CDR2 SASEGT. In DNA form, the CDR3 reads TGTGCCAGCAGTGCTTCGACTAGTTCTCAGTTCTTC. Translating gives CASSASTSSQFF.

This clone occurred a few times. The gene calls are TRBV5-1 and TRBJ2-5, with 8 nucleotides matching TRBD2. This CDR3 has 15 amino acids. V gave up 4 bases and J gave up 2 bases; unmatched junction bases: 7. Germline CDR1 is SGHRS and CDR2 is YFSETQ. For the CDR3, the DNA is TGCGCCAGCAGCAGCGGCGGGAGGTCTCAAGAGACCCAGTACTTC. Residues: CASSSGGRSQETQYF. Variable domain in full (rest from reference TRBV5-1 and TRBJ2-5): KAGVTQTPRYLIKTRGQQVTLSCSPISGHRSVSWYQQTPGQGLQFLFEYFSETQRNKGNFPGRFSGRQFSNSRSEMNVSTLELGDSALYLCASSSGGRSQETQYFGPGTRLLVL.

The table lists this clone with a few counts. This CDR3 is CSGRGHQGTEAFF. The CDR3 coding sequence is TGCAGCGGAAGAGGACACCAGGGCACTGAAGCTTTCTTT. J is TRBJ1-1 and V is TRBV29-1, with a weak D call TRBD1 (5 bases). The CDR3 has 13 amino acids. The germline V gene encodes CDR1 SQVTM and CDR2 ANQGSEA. V shed 7 bases and J shed 4 bases, with 16 bases lying between them.

The CDR3 DNA reads as TGTGCCAGCAGCAAAGAGGGTAGGCGATCCTACAATGAGCAGTTCTTC. This sequence encodes CASSKEGRRSYNEQFF. This chain uses TRBV21-1 with TRBJ2-1. TRBV21-1 is shown as a pseudogene. CDR3 length: 16 residues.

This clone was seen more than once but under ten times. This chain links TRBV10-3 with TRBJ2-1; 9 nucleotides agree with TRBD2. CDR1 ENHRY and CDR2 SYGVKD come from the germline V gene. This CDR3 is built from 16 residues. J was trimmed by 7 bases and V by 6 bases; bases with no gene match: 13. Written as DNA, the CDR3 is TGTGCCATCAGGAAGGACGTAGCGGGAGAAAGTAATGAGCAGTTCTTC. This codes for CAIRKDVAGESNEQFF.

The rearrangement links TRBV5-1 to TRBJ2-1; 16 bases are shared with TRBD2. The germline gives CDR1 SGHRS, CDR2 YFSETQ. The CDR3 is made up of 16 amino acids. The junction had 1 base not matched to a gene; V was cut back by 3 bases and J by 4 bases. CDR3: CASSSGLAGGYNEQFF. The CDR3 region has the DNA TGCGCCAGCAGCTCGGGACTAGCGGGAGGGTACAATGAGCAGTTCTTC. Drawing the rest from reference TRBV5-1 and TRBJ2-1, the complete variable domain is KAGVTQTPRYLIKTRGQQVTLSCSPISGHRSVSWYQQTPGQGLQFLFEYFSETQRNKGNFPGRFSGRQFSNSRSEMNVSTLELGDSALYLCASSSGLAGGYNEQFFGPGTRLTVL.

This clone showed up just a few times. This chain's CDR3 is CSVAPANYGYTF. CDR3 coding DNA: TGCAGCGTTGCGCCGGCGAACTATGGCTACACCTTC. This chain connects TRBV29-1 to TRBJ1-2; the D is unclear. Trimming removed 4 bases from V and 2 bases from J, with 8 bases in between. CDR1 and CDR2 from the germline V gene are SQVTM and ANQGSEA. This CDR3 spans 12 amino acids.

This clone was counted between two and nine times. The rearrangement uses TRBV2 and TRBJ2-3, with a tentative D call TRBD1 (5 bases). Trimming left V 6 bases short and J 4 bases short, with 11 bases between. Germline CDR1 SNHLY, CDR2 FYNNEI. This CDR3 has 13 residues. CDR3 bases: TGTGCCAGCAGCCAAGGGGTTGCAGATACGCAGTATTTT. Its translation is CASSQGVADTQYF.

This chain connects TRBV7-2 to TRBJ2-3; perhaps TRBD2 as D (6 bases). Germline CDR1 is SGHTA and CDR2 is FQGNSA. CDR3 length: 15 amino acids. V lost 0 bases to trimming and J lost 6 bases, with 13 bases between them. The CDR3 region is CASSLAVGGRDTQYF. In DNA, the CDR3 is TGTGCCAGCAGCTTAGCCGTGGGTGGGAGGGATACGCAGTATTTT.